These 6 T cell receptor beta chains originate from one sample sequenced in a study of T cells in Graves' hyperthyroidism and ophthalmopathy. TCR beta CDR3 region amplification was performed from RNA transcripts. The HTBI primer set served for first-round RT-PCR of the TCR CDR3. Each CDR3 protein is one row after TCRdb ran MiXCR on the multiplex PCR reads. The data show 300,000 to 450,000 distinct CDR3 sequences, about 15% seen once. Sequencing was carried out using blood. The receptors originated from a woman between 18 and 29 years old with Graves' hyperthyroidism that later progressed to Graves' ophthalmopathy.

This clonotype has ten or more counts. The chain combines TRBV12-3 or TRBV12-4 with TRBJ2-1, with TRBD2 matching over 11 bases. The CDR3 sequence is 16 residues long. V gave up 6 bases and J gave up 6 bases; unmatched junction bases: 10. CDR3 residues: CASSPDPGLAANEQFF. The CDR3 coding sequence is TGTGCCAGCAGCCCAGACCCGGGACTAGCGGCCAATGAGCAGTTCTTC.

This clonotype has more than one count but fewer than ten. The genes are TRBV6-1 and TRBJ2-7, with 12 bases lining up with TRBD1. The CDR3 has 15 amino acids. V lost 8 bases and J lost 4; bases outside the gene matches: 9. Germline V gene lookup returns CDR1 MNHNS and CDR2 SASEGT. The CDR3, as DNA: TGTGCCAGCCCCCGCGGGACAGGGGGCGGTTACGAGCAGTACTTC. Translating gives CASPRGTGGGYEQYF.

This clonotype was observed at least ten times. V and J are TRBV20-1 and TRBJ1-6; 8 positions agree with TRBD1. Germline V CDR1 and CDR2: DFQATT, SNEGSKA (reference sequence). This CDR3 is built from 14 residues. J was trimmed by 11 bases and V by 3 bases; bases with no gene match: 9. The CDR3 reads CSARPPGQVAPLHF. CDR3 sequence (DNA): TGCAGTGCTAGGCCCCCGGGACAGGTAGCACCCCTCCACTTT.

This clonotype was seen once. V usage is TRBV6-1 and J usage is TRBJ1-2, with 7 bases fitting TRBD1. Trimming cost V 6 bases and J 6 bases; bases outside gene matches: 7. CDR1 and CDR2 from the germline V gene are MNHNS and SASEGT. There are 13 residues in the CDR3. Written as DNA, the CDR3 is TGTGCCAGCAGCCTGGGACAGCATGATGGCTACACCTTC. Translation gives CASSLGQHDGYTF.

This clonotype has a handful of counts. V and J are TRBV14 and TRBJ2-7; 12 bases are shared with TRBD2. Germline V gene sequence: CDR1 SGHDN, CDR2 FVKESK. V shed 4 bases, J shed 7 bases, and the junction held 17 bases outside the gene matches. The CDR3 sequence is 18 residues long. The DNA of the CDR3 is TGTGCCAGCAGCCCCTCGACTAGCGGGAGCCGCCAACTGGGGGAGCAGTACTTC. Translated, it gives CASSPSTSGSRQLGEQYF.

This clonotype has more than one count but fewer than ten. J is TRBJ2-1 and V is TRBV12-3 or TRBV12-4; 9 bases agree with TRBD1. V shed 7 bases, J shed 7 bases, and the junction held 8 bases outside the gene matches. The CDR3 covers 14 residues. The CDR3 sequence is CASTTGQGLNEQFF. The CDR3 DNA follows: TGTGCCAGCACCACGGGACAGGGTTTGAATGAGCAGTTCTTC.